These T cell receptor beta chains were read from a single sample in a study of blood T cell repertoires in COVID-19. The table came from immunoSEQ multiplex PCR; TCRdb's copy has only in-frame clones and leaves some out. Among 50,000 to 60,000 clones listed, 85% to 90% were seen once. Material for sequencing was peripheral blood. These receptors were collected from a human donor in a cohort sampled during active COVID-19. Both conserved end residues are part of each CDR3. Each record gives: J gene, D gene, clone size, V gene, CDR3 protein, CDR3 DNA. The D gene is left open where the match is weak. Size is stated for part of the rows, as once, few or many counts, or as a class when the clone is expanded.

TRBJ1-1,NA,NA,TRBV7-9,CASSVQVSEAFF,TGTGCCAGCAGCGTCCAGGTTTCCGAAGCTTTCTTT
TRBJ2-3,NA,once,TRBV4-1,CASSRAGYTDTQYF,TGCGCCAGCAGCCGGGCGGGATACACAGATACGCAGTATTTT
TRBJ2-1,TRBD1,NA,TRBV5-1,CASRGGTGRNEQFF,TGCGCCAGCAGAGGCGGGACAGGCAGGAATGAGCAGTTCTTC
TRBJ2-5,TRBD1,NA,TRBV9,CASSVDGRGYQETQYF,TGTGCCAGCAGCGTAGATGGCAGGGGGTACCAAGAGACCCAGTACTTC
TRBJ2-3,NA,few,TRBV7-3,CASSPSGSGTDTQYF,TGTGCCAGCAGCCCGAGCGGGTCCGGCACAGATACGCAGTATTTT
TRBJ1-4,NA,NA,TRBV20-1,CSASQRAANEKLFF,TGCAGTGCTAGTCAGCGGGCAGCTAATGAAAAACTGTTTTTT
TRBJ2-7,NA,few,TRBV30,CAWSDVQLPYEQYF,TGTGCCTGGAGTGACGTACAGTTGCCCTACGAGCAGTACTTC
TRBJ2-1,NA,NA,TRBV11-2,CASSPLDDEQFF,TGTGCCAGCAGCCCCCTAGACGATGAGCAGTTCTTC
TRBJ2-7,NA,NA,TRBV7-3,CASSLGTGSSYEQYF,TGTGCCAGCAGCTTAGGGACTGGGAGCTCCTACGAGCAGTACTTC
TRBJ2-7,TRBD1,few,TRBV11-3,CASSEPGQGADEQYF,TGTGCCAGCAGCGAACCCGGACAGGGGGCCGACGAGCAGTACTTC
TRBJ2-3,TRBD2,NA,TRBV28,CASSLNSGGPDTQYF,TGTGCCAGCAGTTTAAATAGCGGGGGCCCAGATACGCAGTATTTT
TRBJ1-6,NA,NA,TRBV30,CAWRSLDNSPLHF,TGTGCCTGGAGGAGTTTGGATAATTCACCCCTCCACTTT
TRBJ2-2,TRBD2,NA,TRBV5-1,CASSWTGSGGATGELFF,TGCGCCAGCAGCTGGACGGGGAGCGGGGGGGCGACCGGGGAGCTGTTTTTT
TRBJ1-4,TRBD1,NA,TRBV7-3,CASSSDLTGTNEKLFF,TGTGCCAGCAGCTCAGACCTGACAGGGACTAATGAAAAACTGTTTTTT
TRBJ1-2,TRBD1,NA,TRBV12-3/TRBV12-4,CASSLGTGGGHTF,TGTGCCAGCAGTCTCGGGACAGGGGGTGGCCACACCTTC
TRBJ1-2,NA,NA,TRBV12-3/TRBV12-4,CASSLLGRGYTF,TGTGCCAGCAGTTTATTGGGGCGAGGCTACACCTTC
TRBJ2-7,NA,NA,TRBV6-5,CASTEGGPRDEQYF,TGTGCCAGCACCGAGGGAGGCCCTAGGGACGAGCAGTACTTC
TRBJ2-3,NA,NA,TRBV30,CAWSAPQAGGTDTQYF,TGTGCCTGGAGTGCACCCCAAGCGGGTGGCACAGATACGCAGTATTTT
TRBJ2-7,TRBD2,NA,TRBV3-1/TRBV3-2,CASSRGLAGPQGEQYF,TGTGCCAGCAGCCGAGGACTAGCGGGGCCCCAGGGGGAGCAGTACTTC
TRBJ1-6,NA,NA,TRBV10-3,CAISGRSSYNSPLHF,TGTGCCATCAGTGGACGGAGCTCCTATAATTCACCCCTCCACTTT
TRBJ1-1,NA,few,TRBV6-1,CASSDLGGRAFF,TGTGCCAGCAGTGACCTGGGGGGACGAGCTTTCTTT
TRBJ1-5,NA,NA,TRBV18,CASSPTAGANQPQHF,TGTGCCAGCTCACCAACTGCAGGGGCCAATCAGCCCCAGCATTTT
TRBJ1-4,TRBD1,NA,TRBV5-1,CASSIGTGGLEKLFF,TGCGCCAGCAGCATTGGGACAGGGGGCCTGGAAAAACTGTTTTTT
TRBJ2-4,NA,NA,TRBV27,CASRARQAKNIQYF,TGTGCCAGCAGGGCCAGGCAAGCCAAAAACATTCAGTACTTC
TRBJ2-5,TRBD1,once,TRBV19,CASSMGQGAETQYF,TGTGCCAGTAGTATGGGGCAGGGGGCAGAGACCCAGTACTTC
TRBJ1-2,NA,NA,TRBV20-1,CSPSGWLF,TGCAGTCCTTCCGGGTGGCTCTTC
TRBJ1-2,TRBD1,NA,TRBV19,CASSIEGQGILDYGYTF,TGTGCCAGTAGTATAGAGGGACAGGGAATCCTGGACTATGGCTACACCTTC
TRBJ1-2,TRBD1,once,TRBV18,CASSPDRGNYGYTF,TGTGCCAGCTCACCCGACAGGGGTAACTATGGCTACACCTTC
TRBJ2-1,NA,NA,TRBV10-1,CASSESLANEQFF,TGCGCCAGCAGTGAGTCCCTAGCCAATGAGCAGTTCTTC
TRBJ2-4,TRBD2,NA,TRBV25-1,CASSEFTSGVAKNIQYF,TGTGCCAGCAGTGAATTCACTAGCGGGGTAGCCAAAAACATTCAGTACTTC
TRBJ2-5,TRBD2,NA,TRBV28,CASSSPGGGQETQYF,TGTGCCAGCAGTTCCCCCGGGGGGGGACAAGAGACCCAGTACTTC
TRBJ2-7,NA,NA,TRBV19,CASSGRQGYEQYF,TGTGCCAGTAGCGGGAGACAGGGCTACGAGCAGTACTTC